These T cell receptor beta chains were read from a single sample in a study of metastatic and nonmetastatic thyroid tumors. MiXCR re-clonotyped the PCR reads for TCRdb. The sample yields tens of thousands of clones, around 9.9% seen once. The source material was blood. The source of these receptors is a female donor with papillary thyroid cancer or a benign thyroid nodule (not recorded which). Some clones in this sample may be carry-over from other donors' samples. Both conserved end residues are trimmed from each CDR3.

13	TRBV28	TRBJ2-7	ASSREWGSSYEQY
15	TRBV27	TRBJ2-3	ASSLRLAGGPTDTQY
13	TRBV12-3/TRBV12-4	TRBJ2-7	ASRRLTGSFYEQY
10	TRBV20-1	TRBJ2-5	SARTRWETQY
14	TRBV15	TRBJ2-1	ATSRGREGSYNEQF
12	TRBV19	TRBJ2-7	ASSIQGSSYEKY
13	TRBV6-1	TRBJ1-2	ASSSIGQDNYGYT
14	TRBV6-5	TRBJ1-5	ASSYAGTGDNQPQH
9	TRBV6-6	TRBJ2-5	ASSYQETQY
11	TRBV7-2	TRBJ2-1	ASSARLAGDQF
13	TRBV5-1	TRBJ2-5	ASSRTSGFQETQY
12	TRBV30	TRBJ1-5	AWSAGGGNQPQH
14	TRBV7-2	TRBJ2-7	ASSLRASGTGYEQY
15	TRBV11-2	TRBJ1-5	ASSLVATGYSNQPQH
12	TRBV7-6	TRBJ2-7	ASSPRPRGHEQY
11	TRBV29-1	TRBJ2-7	SVEVQGSYEQY
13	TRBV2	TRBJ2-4	ASNKDSVAKNIQY
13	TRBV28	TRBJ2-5	ASSLWDRGQETQY
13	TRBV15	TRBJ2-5	ATISRDSGQETQY
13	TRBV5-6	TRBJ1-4	ASSYPGIGNEKLF
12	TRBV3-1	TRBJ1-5	ASSQPDRAQPQH
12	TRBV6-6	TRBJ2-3	ASSYGGLEDTQY
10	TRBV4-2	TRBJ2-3	ASRGEGDTQY
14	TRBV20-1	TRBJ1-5	SASSDRGREGQPQH
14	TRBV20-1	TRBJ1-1	SARPYRGAWGTEAF
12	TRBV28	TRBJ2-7	ASRSPSGIYEQY
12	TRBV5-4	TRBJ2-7	ASSLGAQGYEQY
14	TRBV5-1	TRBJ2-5	ASSLGTLARQETQY
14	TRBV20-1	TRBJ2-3	SAPSGPVWASDTQY